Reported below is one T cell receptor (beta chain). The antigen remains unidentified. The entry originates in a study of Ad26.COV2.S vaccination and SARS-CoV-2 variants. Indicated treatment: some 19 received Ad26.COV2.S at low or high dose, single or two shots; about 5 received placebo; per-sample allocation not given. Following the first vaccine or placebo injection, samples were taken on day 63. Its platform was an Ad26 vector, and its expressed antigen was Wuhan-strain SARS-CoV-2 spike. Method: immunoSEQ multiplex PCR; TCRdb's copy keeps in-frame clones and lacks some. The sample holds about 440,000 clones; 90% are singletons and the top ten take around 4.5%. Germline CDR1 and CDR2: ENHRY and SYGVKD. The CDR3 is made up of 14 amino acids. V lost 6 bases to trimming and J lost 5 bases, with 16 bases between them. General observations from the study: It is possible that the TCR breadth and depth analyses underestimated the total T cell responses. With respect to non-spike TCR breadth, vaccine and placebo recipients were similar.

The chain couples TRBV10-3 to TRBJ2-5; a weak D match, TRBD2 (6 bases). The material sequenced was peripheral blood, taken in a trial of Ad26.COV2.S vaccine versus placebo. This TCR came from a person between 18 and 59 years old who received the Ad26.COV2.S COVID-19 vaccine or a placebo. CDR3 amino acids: CAIRDSAGAETQYF. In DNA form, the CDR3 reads TGTGCCATCAGGGATTCAGCGGGCGCGGAGACCCAGTACTTC.